One and the same sample provided the 16 T cell receptor beta chains below, sequenced in a study of blood T cell repertoires in COVID-19. Method: immunoSEQ multiplex PCR; TCRdb's copy keeps in-frame clones and lacks some. The sample lists more than 50,000 clones; around 90% were seen once. The sample was peripheral blood. These receptors were obtained from an elderly man with acute or convalescent COVID-19.

The chain carries TRBV19 and TRBJ1-5; 9 bases map to TRBD1. V gave up 10 bases and J gave up 4 bases; unmatched junction bases: 8. Per germline, CDR1 LNHDA and CDR2 SQIVND (reference sequence). The CDR3 sequence is 14 residues long. The CDR3 protein is CATDGQGRNQPQHF. The CDR3 DNA sequence: TGTGCCACTGATGGACAGGGGCGGAATCAGCCCCAGCATTTT.

The J gene is TRBJ2-6, the V gene TRBV7-9; D may be TRBD2 (5 bases). V lost 5 bases, J lost 1 base, and 9 bases lay in between. Germline assignment: CDR1 SEHNR and CDR2 FQNEAQ (reference sequence). CDR3 length equals 15 residues. The CDR3: CASSHTSSGANVLTF. The CDR3 nucleotides read TGTGCCAGCAGCCACACTAGTTCTGGGGCCAACGTCCTGACTTTC.

The chain joins TRBV19 to TRBJ1-5; TRBD1 agrees at 9 bases. The junction had 6 bases not matched to a gene; V was cut back by 3 bases and J by 6 bases. CDR1 LNHDA and CDR2 SQIVND come from the germline V gene (reference sequence). The CDR3 is made up of 15 amino acids. Here the CDR3 DNA reads TGTGCCAGTAGTATTCGTGACAGGGGGGGTCAGCCCCAGCATTTT. Translating gives CASSIRDRGGQPQHF. Supplemented by reference TRBV19 and TRBJ1-5, the full variable domain reads DGGITQSPKYLFRKEGQNVTLSCEQNLNHDAMYWYRQDPGQGLRLIYYSQIVNDFQKGDIAEGYSVSREKKESFPLTVTSAQKNPTAFYLCASSIRDRGGQPQHFGDGTRLSIL.

The chain recombines TRBV3-1 (or the pseudogene TRBV3-2) with TRBJ2-2; 8 bases align to TRBD1. The CDR3 covers 15 residues. Germline V gene lookup returns CDR1 LGHDT and CDR2 YNNKEL (reference sequence). Unmatched junction bases numbered 3, after V lost 3 bases and J lost 3 bases. The DNA for the CDR3 is TGTGCCAGCAGCCACAGACAGGGGCACACCGGGGAGCTGTTTTTT. Residues: CASSHRQGHTGELFF.

J is TRBJ1-2 and V is TRBV5-1; 7 nucleotides align to TRBD1. Germline V gene sequence: CDR1 SGHRS, CDR2 YFSETQ. The V gene end was trimmed by 0 bases and the J gene end by 8 bases; junction bases not matched to a gene: 16. This CDR3 spans 17 amino acids. CDR3 in DNA: TGCGCCAGCAGCTTGGCTACCCCCGGGACAGACCATTGGGGCTACACCTTC. Translation: CASSLATPGTDHWGYTF. The entire variable domain, with the rest obtained from reference TRBV5-1 and TRBJ1-2, is as follows: KAGVTQTPRYLIKTRGQQVTLSCSPISGHRSVSWYQQTPGQGLQFLFEYFSETQRNKGNFPGRFSGRQFSNSRSEMNVSTLELGDSALYLCASSLATPGTDHWGYTFGSGTRLTVV.

The chain recombines TRBV12-3 or TRBV12-4 with TRBJ2-7; the match to TRBD1 covers 9 bases. There are 13 residues in the CDR3. Unmatched junction bases numbered 4, after V lost 6 bases and J lost 4 bases. Here the CDR3 reads CASRRTGAYEQYF. The CDR3 nucleotides are TGTGCCAGCAGGAGGACAGGGGCTTACGAGCAGTACTTC.

The chain joins TRBV5-4 to TRBJ1-4; 10 bases are shared with TRBD1. Germline assignment: CDR1 SGHNT and CDR2 YYREEE (reference sequence). The CDR3 spans 14 residues. J gave up 15 bases and V 0 bases, and 8 bases lay outside the gene matches. The CDR3 DNA sequence: TGTGCCAGCAGCTTGGAAAGACAGGGGGCTGAGGTGTTTTTT. It encodes CASSLERQGAEVFF.

This rearrangement joins TRBV10-1 to TRBJ2-5; 8 bases match TRBD1. With V trimmed by 9 bases and J by 1 base, 4 bases remained unmatched. The germline V gene has CDR1 WNHNN and CDR2 SYGVQD (reference sequence). CDR3 length: 13 residues. The CDR3 protein is CASKTGVQETQYF. CDR3 in DNA: TGCGCCAGTAAGACAGGGGTCCAAGAGACCCAGTACTTC.

The CDR3 DNA is TGCGCCAGCAGCCCCTTACGGGGAGGTAGCACAGATACGCAGTATTTT. Translation: CASSPLRGGSTDTQYF. The chain couples TRBV5-1 to TRBJ2-3; D possibly corresponds to TRBD2 (6 bases). Germline CDR1 and CDR2: SGHRS and YFSETQ. With 4 bases removed from V and 0 bases from J, the gap between germline ends came to 15 bases. The CDR3 extends over 16 amino acids.

The chain combines TRBV28 with TRBJ1-4, with D possibly being TRBD1 (5 bases). V was shortened by 9 bases and J by 5 bases, with 10 bases between the two germline ends. Per the germline V gene, CDR1 is MDHEN and CDR2 is SYDVKM. The CDR3 extends over 12 amino acids. The CDR3 DNA reads TGTGCCAGTTACAGACAGAATGAAAAACTGTTTTTT. It translates to CASYRQNEKLFF.

This chain uses TRBV5-4 with TRBJ1-5, with 9 bases matching TRBD1. Germline CDR1 is SGHNT and CDR2 is YYREEE (reference sequence). With 4 bases clipped from V and 5 bases from J, the junction kept 1 base outside the gene matches. CDR3 length: 13 amino acids. Here the CDR3 reads CASSRDRDQPQHF. In nucleotides, the CDR3 is TGTGCCAGCAGCAGGGACAGGGATCAGCCCCAGCATTTT.

CDR3 sequence (DNA): TGTGCCAGCAGTGATCCGGACACCTTGGAGACCCAGTACTTC. Translating it yields CASSDPDTLETQYF. The V gene is TRBV25-1, the J gene TRBJ2-5; a weak D match, TRBD1 (5 bases). Germline assignment: CDR1 MGHDK and CDR2 SYGVNS. V was clipped by 3 bases and J by 5 bases, with 13 bases between them. This CDR3 is built from 14 residues.

The chain links TRBV12-5 to TRBJ2-3; 12 bases fit TRBD2. Germline V gene lookup returns CDR1 LGHNT and CDR2 FRNRAP. The ends lost 5 bases at V and 2 bases at J; junction bases unmatched: 5. CDR3 length: 16 amino acids. This CDR3 reads CASGPGLAGPTDTQYF. The CDR3 region has the DNA TGTGCTAGTGGTCCAGGACTAGCGGGGCCCACAGATACGCAGTATTTT.

The V and J genes are TRBV6-5 and TRBJ2-4; D gene unclear. The CDR3 length is 13 residues. Per germline, CDR1 MNHEY and CDR2 SVGAGI. The V gene lost 4 bases and the J gene lost 8 bases, with 12 bases spanning the gap. CDR3 amino acids: CASSFDVGDIQYF. Here the CDR3 DNA reads TGTGCCAGCAGTTTCGACGTTGGAGACATTCAGTACTTC.

The sample holds a few counts of this clone. The chain couples TRBV7-2 to TRBJ2-7, with 12 bases identical to TRBD2. V trimming: 2 bases; J trimming: 2 bases; junction bases outside the gene matches: 7. The CDR3 is 17 amino acids. Germline lookup yields CDR1 SGHTA and CDR2 FQGNSA. CDR3 in amino acids: CASSLRLAGDRPYEQYF. The CDR3 nucleotides read TGTGCCAGCAGCTTAAGACTAGCGGGGGACCGACCCTACGAGCAGTACTTC.

This chain connects TRBV28 to TRBJ2-2, with D perhaps TRBD1 (5 bases). The CDR3 has 15 amino acids. Per germline, CDR1 MDHEN and CDR2 SYDVKM. V shed 7 bases and J shed 2 bases, with 14 bases lying between them. CDR3 bases: TGTGCCAGCATCCCGGCACAGGCAAACACCGGGGAGCTGTTTTTT. Its translation: CASIPAQANTGELFF.